What follows describes a single T cell receptor beta chain. This receptor's antigen is unknown. Base qualities are not at hand, and no much larger clone is one base apart. This entry comes from a study of blood T cell repertoires in COVID-19 (dated by TCRdb to the early 2020s). At the level of the whole study: Collaborator samples came from the United States, Italy and Spain and covered acute and convalescent phases of COVID-19. The material from the prospective study consisted of cDNA or gDNA derived from T cells, B-cell-depleted T cells, or PBMCs. The dataset comprised deeply sampled blood TCRbeta repertoires from subjects exposed to, actively infected with, or recovered from COVID-19. The repertoires were made available in a free public database intended to serve as a resource for research on the immune response to SARS-CoV-2. Samples were obtained from the ongoing ImmuneRACE study (first 160 participants) and from over 1,000 subjects provided by 6 global collaborators. Nearly every sample came with metadata listing a de-identified subject ID, COVID-19 status, age in years and sex. Where HLA class I and class II types were available, the types were taken from metadata supplied by the sample provider, not from assay-based typing.

TCRbeta CDR3 regions were amplified from genomic DNA by means of the immunoSEQ Assay, a bias-controlled multiplex PCR. The original methods were these. Nucleated cell counts per sample were estimated from amplification of reference gene primers within the assay. To quantify the absolute abundance of each unique TCRbeta CDR3 rearrangement, sequence reads were collapsed and filtered. Productive Simpson clonality was computed per sample as the square root of Simpson's diversity index over productive rearrangements. Drawn from immuneACCESS, this table holds only the in-frame rearrangements with V and J called that TCRdb kept. Clones are partly lost; checked studies trace under half to an unresolved V gene and leave the rest unexplained. V and J calls and clone size follow that table, whereas D and trimming were derived from the DNA. The sample table lists about 30,000 clones, 70% to 90% of them with a count of one. In total, the top ten clones hold 9.3% of the sample.

The collaborating institutions used their own protocols to collect whole blood in K2EDTA tubes. For TCRbeta analysis, collaborators shipped samples in one of three forms: frozen whole blood, isolated PBMCs, or DNA extracted from either of those sample types. What the research found in general, with its limitations: How much clinical and demographic metadata was included differed by source and by participant, and the metadata was provided uncurated.

The germline V gene sets CDR1 to SNHLY and CDR2 to FYNNEI. For this chain, trimming is 11 bases at the V end and 9 bases at the J end, and the number of junction bases without a gene match is 16. The CDR3, from cysteine to phenylalanine, totals 15 residues. The DNA shown is the 45-base CDR3, in frame from base 1. Specimen: peripheral blood. This TCR came from a human donor in a cohort sampled during active COVID-19. The rearranged segments are TRBV2 and TRBJ2-1; the central 10 bases match TRBD2. The CDR3 has the sequence CAGESGRASGGEQFF. In nucleotide form, the sequence is TGTGCCGGCGAAAGCGGGAGGGCCTCTGGGGGTGAGCAGTTCTTC.